The source of this T cell receptor beta chain is a study of technical replicates of blood from several donors (TCRdb year 2017). Cut back by 6 bases and 8 bases, the V and J ends lie 11 bases apart. The CDR3 numbers 13 residues from cysteine through phenylalanine. Only the CDR3 DNA stays, 39 bases, in frame from base 1. Looking up the germline V gene yields CDR1 SNHLY and CDR2 FYNNEI. Library preparation used the immunoSEQ multiplex PCR assay. TCRdb re-hosts the immuneACCESS table, in-frame sequences only. Its copies lack some clones; in the studies checked, an unresolved V gene accounts for under half of them, and the cause for the rest is not known. For this sample the table gives around 78,000 clones, of which roughly 94% were detected only once. The ten largest clones add up to approximately 0.26% of the sample. As for this clone: This clone's antigen is unknown. No much larger clone is present one base from it, and per-base qualities are unavailable.

What was sequenced was T cells isolated from PBMCs. The chain is assembled from TRBV2 and TRBJ1-6, with the D gene call left open. This clonotype was obtained from a human donor in good health. The DNA reads TGTGCCAGCAGAGAGGAGTCTCATTCACCCCTCCACTTT. Translated, this is CASREESHSPLHF.